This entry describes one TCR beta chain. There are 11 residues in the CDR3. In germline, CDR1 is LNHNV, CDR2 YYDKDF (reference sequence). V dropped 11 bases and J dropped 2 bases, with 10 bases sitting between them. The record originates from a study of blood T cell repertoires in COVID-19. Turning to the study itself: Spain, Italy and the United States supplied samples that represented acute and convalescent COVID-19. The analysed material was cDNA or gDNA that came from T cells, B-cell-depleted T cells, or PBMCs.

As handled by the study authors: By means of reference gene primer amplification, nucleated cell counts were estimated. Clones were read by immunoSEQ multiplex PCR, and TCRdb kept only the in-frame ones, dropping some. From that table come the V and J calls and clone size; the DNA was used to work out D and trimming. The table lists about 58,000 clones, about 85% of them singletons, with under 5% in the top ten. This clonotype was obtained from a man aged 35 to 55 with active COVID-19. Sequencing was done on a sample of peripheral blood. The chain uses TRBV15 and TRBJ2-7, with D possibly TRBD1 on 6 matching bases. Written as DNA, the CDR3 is TGTGCCTCGCAGGGGACCTACGAGCAGTACTTC. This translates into CASQGTYEQYF.